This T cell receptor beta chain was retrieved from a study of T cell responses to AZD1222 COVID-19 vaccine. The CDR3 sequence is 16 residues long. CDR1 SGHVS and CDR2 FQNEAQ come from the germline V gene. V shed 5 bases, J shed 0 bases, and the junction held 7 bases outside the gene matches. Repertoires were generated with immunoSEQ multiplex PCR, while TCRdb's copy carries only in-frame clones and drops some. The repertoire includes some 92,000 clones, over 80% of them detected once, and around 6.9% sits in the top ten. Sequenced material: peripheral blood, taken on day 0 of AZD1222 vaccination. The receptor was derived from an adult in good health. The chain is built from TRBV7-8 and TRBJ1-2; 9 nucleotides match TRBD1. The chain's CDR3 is CASSGRTGASNYGYTF. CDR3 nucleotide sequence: TGTGCCAGCAGCGGGCGGACAGGGGCCTCTAACTATGGCTACACCTTC.